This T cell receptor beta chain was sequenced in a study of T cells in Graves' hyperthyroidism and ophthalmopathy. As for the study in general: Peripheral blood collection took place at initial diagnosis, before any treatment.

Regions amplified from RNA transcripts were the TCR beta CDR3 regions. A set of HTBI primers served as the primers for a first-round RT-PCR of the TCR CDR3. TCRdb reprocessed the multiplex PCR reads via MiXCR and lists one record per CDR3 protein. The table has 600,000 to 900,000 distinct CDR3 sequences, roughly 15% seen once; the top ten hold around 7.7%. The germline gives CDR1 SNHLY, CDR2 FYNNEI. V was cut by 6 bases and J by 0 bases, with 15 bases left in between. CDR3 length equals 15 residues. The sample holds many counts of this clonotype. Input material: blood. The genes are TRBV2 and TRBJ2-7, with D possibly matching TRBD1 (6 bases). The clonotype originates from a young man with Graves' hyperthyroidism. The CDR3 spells CASSLRQANSYEQYF. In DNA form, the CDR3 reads TGTGCCAGCAGCCTACGACAGGCCAACTCCTACGAGCAGTACTTC.